These T cell receptor beta chains were read from a single sample in a study of cytomegalovirus exposure and HLA in healthy donors. The repertoire was sequenced with immunoSEQ multiplex PCR; TCRdb's copy has only in-frame clones and lacks some. The repertoire has some 150,000 clones, 80% of them found once; the top ten carry 5.1%. Material: PBMCs. The receptors come from a male donor in good health and CMV-seronegative. Both conserved end residues are part of each CDR3. The D gene is left open where the match is weak. Where a row states a size, it is once, few, many or the class of an expanded clone; other rows omit it.

size	V	J	D	CDR3	DNA
-	TRBV20-1	TRBJ1-1	-	CSATGNTEAFF	TGCAGTGCAACGGGGAACACTGAAGCTTTCTTT
-	TRBV11-1	TRBJ2-2	-	CASSLEGGGTGELFF	TGTGCCAGCAGCTTAGAAGGGGGGGGCACCGGGGAGCTGTTTTTT
-	TRBV27	TRBJ2-1	-	CASSPILDNYNEQFF	TGTGCCAGCAGTCCCATACTTGACAACTACAATGAGCAGTTCTTC
-	TRBV7-3	TRBJ1-2	-	CASSLVGGGSFLAF	-
-	TRBV6-5	TRBJ2-7	-	CASSYWRAGRSWEQYF	TGTGCCAGCAGCTACTGGCGGGCAGGGAGGTCGTGGGAGCAGTACTTC
-	TRBV4-2	TRBJ1-6	TRBD1	CASSPLDRGGSSPLHF	TGTGCCAGCAGCCCCCTGGACAGGGGAGGAAGTTCACCCCTCCACTTT
-	TRBV4-3	TRBJ2-2	-	CASSQDSLTGGLRGGELFF	TGCGCCAGCAGCCAAGATTCCCTCACCGGGGGGCTTAGGGGCGGGGAGCTGTTTTTT
-	TRBV4-3	TRBJ2-3	TRBD1	CASSQEDRDTDTQYF	TGCGCCAGCAGCCAAGAGGACAGGGACACAGATACGCAGTATTTT
-	TRBV4-3	TRBJ1-2	-	CASSPRGGLGYGYTF	TGCGCCAGCAGCCCCAGGGGAGGGCTCGGCTATGGCTACACCTTC
-	TRBV2	TRBJ1-1	-	CASRVTGKAFF	TGTGCCAGCAGAGTAACAGGGAAAGCTTTCTTT
-	TRBV19	TRBJ1-1	-	CASSIPGNTEAFF	TGTGCCAGTAGTATTCCAGGGAACACTGAAGCTTTCTTT
-	TRBV25-1	TRBJ1-1	-	CATKVGGGGGEAFF	TGTGCCACTAAGGTAGGGGGTGGAGGTGGTGAAGCTTTCTTT
few	TRBV4-3	TRBJ2-3	TRBD2	CASSQEYSSGGATDTQYF	TGCGCCAGCAGCCAAGAATACTCTAGCGGGGGAGCCACAGATACGCAGTATTTT
-	TRBV27	TRBJ1-1	-	CASKGANTEAFF	TGTGCCAGCAAAGGGGCGAACACTGAAGCTTTCTTT
-	TRBV6-6	TRBJ2-3	TRBD2	CASTPWGGKEDTQYF	TGTGCCAGCACCCCGTGGGGGGGGAAAGAGGATACGCAGTATTTT
-	TRBV10-2	TRBJ1-2	-	CASSEYTDNRKGYTF	TGCGCCAGCAGTGAGTACACAGACAACAGGAAAGGCTACACCTTC
-	TRBV19	TRBJ2-7	-	CASSIILNHGEQYF	TGTGCCAGTAGTATTATTCTGAATCACGGCGAGCAGTACTTC
few	TRBV11-2	TRBJ1-2	-	CASSSLGLSYGYTF	TGTGCCAGCAGCTCCTTGGGACTTTCCTATGGCTACACCTTC
-	TRBV28	TRBJ2-7	-	CASSWGHEQYF	TGTGCCAGCAGTTGGGGCCACGAGCAGTACTTC
-	TRBV28	TRBJ2-3	-	CASSLSPDTQYF	TGTGCCAGCAGTTTAAGCCCAGATACGCAGTATTTT
once	TRBV2	TRBJ2-1	TRBD2	CASSDRGRGEQFF	TGTGCCAGCAGTGATAGAGGGAGGGGTGAGCAGTTCTTC
-	TRBV27	TRBJ2-5	-	CASSPRTAGETQYF	TGTGCCAGCAGTCCCAGGACGGCGGGGGAGACCCAGTACTTC
-	TRBV27	TRBJ1-2	-	CASSSTGGANYGYTF	TGTGCCAGCAGTTCCACCGGGGGGGCTAACTATGGCTACACCTTC
-	TRBV7-9	TRBJ2-2	TRBD2	CASSSPQAGPPGELFF	TGTGCCAGCAGCTCTCCCCAAGCGGGACCTCCCGGGGAGCTGTTTTTT
-	TRBV11-2	TRBJ2-1	-	CASSLEDNNEQFF	TGTGCCAGCAGCTTAGAGGACAACAATGAGCAGTTCTTC
-	TRBV6-6	TRBJ2-3	-	CASSYPQRGSTDTQYF	TGTGCCAGCAGTTACCCTCAACGCGGGTCCACAGATACGCAGTATTTT
-	TRBV7-9	TRBJ2-5	TRBD2	CASSLSSGGTKETQYF	TGTGCCAGCAGCTTGTCGAGCGGGGGGACCAAGGAGACCCAGTACTTC
-	TRBV10-3	TRBJ2-7	TRBD2	CAIRRGLAGVSYEQYF	TGTGCCATCAGAAGGGGACTAGCGGGGGTGAGCTACGAGCAGTACTTC